This TCR beta chain was obtained from a study of T cell responses to AZD1222 COVID-19 vaccine. The repertoire was sequenced with immunoSEQ multiplex PCR; TCRdb's copy has only in-frame clones and lacks some. The data show about 78,000 clones, 88% seen once. The germline V gene encodes CDR1 LGHDT and CDR2 YNNKEL (reference sequence). CDR3 length: 14 amino acids. V dropped 1 base and J dropped 5 bases, with 11 bases sitting between them. The J gene is TRBJ1-1, the V gene TRBV3-1 (or the pseudogene TRBV3-2); D remains unclear. Material: peripheral blood, obtained on day 0 of MenACWY control vaccination. The TCR was taken from an adult in good health. The CDR3 loop reads CASSQGIGRTEAFF. Written as DNA, the CDR3 is TGTGCCAGCAGCCAAGGGATAGGTCGGACTGAAGCTTTCTTT.